Listed below are T cell receptor beta chains from one sample, sequenced in a study of shared clonotypes between healthy human individuals. Only in-frame clones appear in the TCRdb table, and some are missing; sequencing was by immunoSEQ multiplex PCR. This table holds 2 million to 2.5 million clones, 95% found once. Sequenced sample: naive CD4+ T cells sorted from blood. These receptors all stem from a man between 18 and 29 years old in good health. Both conserved end residues are part of each CDR3. The order of the fields is V gene, J gene, clone size, D gene, CDR3 protein, CDR3 DNA. D genes are given only for firm matches. Clone size, where shown, is once, few, many, or a class for clones that have expanded.

V gene: TRBV10-2
J gene: TRBJ2-3
clone size: once
D gene: -
CDR3 protein: CASSIRVTWEEGADTQYF
CDR3 DNA: TGCGCCAGCAGTATTCGGGTCACTTGGGAAGAAGGCGCAGATACGCAGTATTTT

V gene: TRBV2
J gene: TRBJ1-4
clone size: -
D gene: -
CDR3 protein: CASSEGFRSEKLFF
CDR3 DNA: TGTGCCAGCAGTGAGGGCTTTCGGTCTGAAAAACTGTTTTTT

V gene: TRBV19
J gene: TRBJ1-5
clone size: -
D gene: -
CDR3 protein: CASSTRDQPQHF
CDR3 DNA: TGTGCCAGTAGTACCCGTGATCAGCCCCAGCATTTT

V gene: TRBV5-1
J gene: TRBJ2-3
clone size: -
D gene: TRBD2
CDR3 protein: CASSPRLAGGGTDTQYF
CDR3 DNA: TGCGCCAGCAGCCCCAGACTAGCGGGAGGAGGCACAGATACGCAGTATTTT

V gene: TRBV21-1
J gene: TRBJ2-3
clone size: -
D gene: -
CDR3 protein: CASSKTIRSSTDTQYF
CDR3 DNA: TGTGCCAGCAGCAAAACCATTCGAAGTAGCACAGATACGCAGTATTTT

V gene: TRBV6-5
J gene: TRBJ1-1
clone size: -
D gene: -
CDR3 protein: CASSSPPNTEAFF
CDR3 DNA: TGTGCCAGCAGTTCTCCACCAAACACTGAAGCTTTCTTT

V gene: TRBV12-5
J gene: TRBJ1-1
clone size: once
D gene: -
CDR3 protein: CASGFGVWNTEAFF
CDR3 DNA: TGTGCTAGTGGTTTTGGGGTGTGGAACACTGAAGCTTTCTTT

V gene: TRBV11-2
J gene: TRBJ2-5
clone size: -
D gene: TRBD1
CDR3 protein: CASSSGAGGKTETQYF
CDR3 DNA: TGTGCCAGCAGCTCCGGGGCAGGGGGCAAAACGGAGACCCAGTACTTC

V gene: TRBV11-2
J gene: TRBJ2-1
clone size: once
D gene: -
CDR3 protein: CASSAGPYNEQFF
CDR3 DNA: TGTGCCAGCAGCGCGGGGCCCTACAATGAGCAGTTCTTC

V gene: TRBV5-1
J gene: TRBJ2-5
clone size: -
D gene: TRBD2
CDR3 protein: CASSREGAGGMGSETQYF
CDR3 DNA: TGCGCCAGCAGCAGGGAGGGTGCCGGTGGGATGGGTTCGGAGACCCAGTACTTC

V gene: TRBV30
J gene: TRBJ2-2
clone size: once
D gene: -
CDR3 protein: CAWIGDSGTGELFF
CDR3 DNA: TGTGCCTGGATAGGAGACAGCGGGACCGGGGAGCTGTTTTTT

V gene: TRBV19
J gene: TRBJ2-1
clone size: -
D gene: -
CDR3 protein: CASSAAYAGPVNEQFF
CDR3 DNA: TGTGCCAGTAGTGCGGCTTATGCTGGACCGGTCAATGAGCAGTTCTTC

V gene: TRBV28
J gene: TRBJ1-1
clone size: -
D gene: -
CDR3 protein: CASRRLYEGDTEAFF
CDR3 DNA: TGTGCCAGCAGGCGTTTATATGAGGGGGACACTGAAGCTTTCTTT

V gene: TRBV27
J gene: TRBJ1-3
clone size: -
D gene: -
CDR3 protein: CASRPSTGDSGNTIYF
CDR3 DNA: TGTGCCAGCAGACCATCTACAGGAGACTCTGGAAACACCATATATTTT

V gene: TRBV13
J gene: TRBJ2-7
clone size: once
D gene: -
CDR3 protein: CASSLGVSYEQYF
CDR3 DNA: TGTGCCAGCAGCTTAGGCGTTTCCTACGAGCAGTACTTC

V gene: TRBV29-1
J gene: TRBJ2-5
clone size: -
D gene: TRBD2
CDR3 protein: CSVDFLAGGGQYF
CDR3 DNA: TGCAGCGTTGATTTCCTAGCGGGAGGGGGTCAGTACTTC

V gene: TRBV9
J gene: TRBJ2-1
clone size: -
D gene: -
CDR3 protein: CASSVGSMGGVGYNEQFF
CDR3 DNA: TGTGCCAGCAGCGTGGGAAGCATGGGGGGTGTGGGCTACAATGAGCAGTTCTTC

V gene: TRBV18
J gene: TRBJ1-4
clone size: -
D gene: TRBD1
CDR3 protein: CASSPQTGGEEKLFF
CDR3 DNA: TGTGCCAGCTCACCACAGACAGGGGGCGAGGAAAAACTGTTTTTT

V gene: TRBV5-1
J gene: TRBJ2-1
clone size: -
D gene: -
CDR3 protein: CASRVGGVSYNEQFF
CDR3 DNA: TGCGCCAGCCGGGTGGGCGGGGTCTCCTACAATGAGCAGTTCTTC

V gene: TRBV6-5
J gene: TRBJ2-7
clone size: -
D gene: -
CDR3 protein: CASSPGGSIYEQYF
CDR3 DNA: TGTGCCAGCAGCCCTGGGGGCTCCATCTACGAGCAGTACTTC

V gene: TRBV4-1
J gene: TRBJ2-3
clone size: -
D gene: -
CDR3 protein: CASRDHTTDTQYF
CDR3 DNA: TGCGCCAGCAGGGACCATACGACAGATACGCAGTATTTT